This TCR beta chain was sequenced in a study of T cells after yellow fever vaccination. This clonotype occurred a few times. Its antigen remains unidentified. General observations from the study: Among all clonotypes, a small share was observed in both CD4 and CD8 compartments. Most clones from primary vaccination resurfaced after the booster (around 97% CD4, around 90% CD8). Contaminating bulk clonotypes could be abundant in FACS-sorted repertoires.

Template switching by 5'RACE produced TCR cDNA, adding a universal primer site and UMIs. TCRdb used MiXCR to reprocess the 5' RACE reads, holding one entry per CDR3 protein. Among a few hundred thousand distinct CDR3 sequences listed, roughly 10% were seen once. Germline-derived CDR1 and CDR2 are SGDLS and YYNGEE. The CDR3 is 17 residues long. V lost 0 bases to trimming and J lost 0 bases; unmatched junction nucleotides: 6. This TCR was sampled from a man younger than 35 who received the YFV17D yellow fever vaccine. Sequenced here: PBMCs, sampled on the day of the first yellow fever vaccination. V gene TRBV9 combines with J gene TRBJ1-2, with 9 bases fitting TRBD1. The chain's CDR3 is CASSVAQGAGTNYGYTF. CDR3 in DNA: TGTGCCAGCAGCGTAGCACAGGGGGCCGGAACTAACTATGGCTACACCTTC.